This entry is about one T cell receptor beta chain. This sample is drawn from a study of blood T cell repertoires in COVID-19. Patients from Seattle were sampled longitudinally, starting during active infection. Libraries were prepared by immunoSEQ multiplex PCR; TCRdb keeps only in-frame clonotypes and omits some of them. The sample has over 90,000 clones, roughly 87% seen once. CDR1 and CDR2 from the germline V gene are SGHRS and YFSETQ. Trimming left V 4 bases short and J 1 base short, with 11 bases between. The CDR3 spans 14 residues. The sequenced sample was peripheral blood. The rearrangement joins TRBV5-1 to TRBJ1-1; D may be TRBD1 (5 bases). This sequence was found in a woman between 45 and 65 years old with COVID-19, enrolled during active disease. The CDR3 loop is CASSGIGANTEAFF. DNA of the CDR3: TGCGCCAGCAGCGGGATAGGGGCGAACACTGAAGCTTTCTTT.